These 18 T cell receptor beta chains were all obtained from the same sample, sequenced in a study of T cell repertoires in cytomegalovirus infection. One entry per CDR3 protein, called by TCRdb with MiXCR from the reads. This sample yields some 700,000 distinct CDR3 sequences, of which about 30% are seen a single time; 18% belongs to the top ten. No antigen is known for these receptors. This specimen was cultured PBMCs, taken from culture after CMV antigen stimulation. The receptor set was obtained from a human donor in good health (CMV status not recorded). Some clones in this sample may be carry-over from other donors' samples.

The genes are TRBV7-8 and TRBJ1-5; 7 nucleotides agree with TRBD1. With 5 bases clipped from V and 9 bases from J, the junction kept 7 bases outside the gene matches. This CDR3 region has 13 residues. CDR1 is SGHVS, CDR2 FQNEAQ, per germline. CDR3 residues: CASSLGQLAPQHF. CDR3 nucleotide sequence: TGTGCCAGCAGCCTGGGACAGCTGGCGCCCCAGCATTTT. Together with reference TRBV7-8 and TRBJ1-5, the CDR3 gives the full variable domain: GAGVSQSPRYKVAKRGQDVALRCDPISGHVSLFWYQQALGQGPEFLTYFQNEAQLDKSGLPSDRFFAERPEGSVSTLKIQRTQQEDSAVYLCASSLGQLAPQHFGDGTRLSIL.

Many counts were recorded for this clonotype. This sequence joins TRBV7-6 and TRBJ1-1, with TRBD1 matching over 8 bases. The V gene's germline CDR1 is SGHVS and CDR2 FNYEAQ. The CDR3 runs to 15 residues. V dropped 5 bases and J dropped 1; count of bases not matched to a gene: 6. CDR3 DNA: TGTGCCAGCAGCCTCGGGACAGGTCAGAACACTGAAGCTTTCTTT. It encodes CASSLGTGQNTEAFF.

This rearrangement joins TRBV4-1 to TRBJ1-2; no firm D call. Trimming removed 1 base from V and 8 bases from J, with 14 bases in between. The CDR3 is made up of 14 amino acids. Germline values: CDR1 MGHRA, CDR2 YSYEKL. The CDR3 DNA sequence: TGCGCCAGCAGCCAAGTCGTGGGCCTAGGGGGCTACACCTTC. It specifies CASSQVVGLGGYTF.

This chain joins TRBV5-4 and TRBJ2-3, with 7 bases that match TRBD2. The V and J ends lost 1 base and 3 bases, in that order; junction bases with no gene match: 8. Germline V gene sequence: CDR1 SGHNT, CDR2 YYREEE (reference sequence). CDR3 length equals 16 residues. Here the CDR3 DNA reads TGTGCCAGCAGCTTGTTGGGGGAGGGAGGGACAGATACGCAGTATTTT. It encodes CASSLLGEGGTDTQYF.

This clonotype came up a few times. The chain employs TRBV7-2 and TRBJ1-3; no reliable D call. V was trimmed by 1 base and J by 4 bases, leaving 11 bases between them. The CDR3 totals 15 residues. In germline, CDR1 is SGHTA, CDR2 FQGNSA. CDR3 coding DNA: TGTGCCAGCAGCTTAGGGTCTGGGAAGGGAAACACCATATATTTT. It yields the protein CASSLGSGKGNTIYF.

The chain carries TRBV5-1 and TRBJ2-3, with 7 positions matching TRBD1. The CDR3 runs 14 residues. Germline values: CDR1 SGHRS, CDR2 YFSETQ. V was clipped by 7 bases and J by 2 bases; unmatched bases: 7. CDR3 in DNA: TGCGCCAGCGCCGGGACAGTTTACACAGATACGCAGTATTTT. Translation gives CASAGTVYTDTQYF.

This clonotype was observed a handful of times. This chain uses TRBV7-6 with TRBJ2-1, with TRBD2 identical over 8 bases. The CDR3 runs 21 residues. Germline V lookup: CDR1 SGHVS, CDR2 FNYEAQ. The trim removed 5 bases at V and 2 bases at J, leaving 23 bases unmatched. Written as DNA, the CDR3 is TGTGCCAGCAGCCTCCGAGGGGCGGGGGGATTCCTTATCAGCCCCTACAATGAGCAGTTCTTC. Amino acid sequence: CASSLRGAGGFLISPYNEQFF. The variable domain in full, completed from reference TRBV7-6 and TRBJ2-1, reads GAGVSQSPRYKVTKRGQDVALRCDPISGHVSLYWYRQALGQGPEFLTYFNYEAQQDKSGLPNDRFSAERPEGSISTLTIQRTEQRDSAMYRCASSLRGAGGFLISPYNEQFFGPGTRLTVL.

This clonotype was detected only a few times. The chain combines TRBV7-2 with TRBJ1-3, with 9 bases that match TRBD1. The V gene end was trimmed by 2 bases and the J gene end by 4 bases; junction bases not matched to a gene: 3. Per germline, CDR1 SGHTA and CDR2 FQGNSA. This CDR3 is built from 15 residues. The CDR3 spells CASSLNRGLGNTIYF. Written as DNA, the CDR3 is TGTGCCAGCAGCTTAAACAGGGGGCTCGGAAACACCATATATTTT.

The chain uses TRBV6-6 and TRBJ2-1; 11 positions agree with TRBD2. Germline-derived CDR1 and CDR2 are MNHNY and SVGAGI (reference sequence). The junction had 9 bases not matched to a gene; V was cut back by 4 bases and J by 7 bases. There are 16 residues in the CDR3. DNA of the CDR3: TGTGCCAGCAGTTCTCTCGGACTAGCGGGCTTTAATGAGCAGTTCTTC. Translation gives CASSSLGLAGFNEQFF.

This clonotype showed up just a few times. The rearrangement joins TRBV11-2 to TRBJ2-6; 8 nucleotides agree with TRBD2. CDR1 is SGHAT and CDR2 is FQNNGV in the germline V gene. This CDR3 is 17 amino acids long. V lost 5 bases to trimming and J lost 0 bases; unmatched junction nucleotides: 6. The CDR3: CASSPRGALSGANVLTF. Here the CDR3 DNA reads TGTGCCAGCAGCCCGCGGGGGGCCCTCTCTGGGGCCAACGTCCTGACTTTC.

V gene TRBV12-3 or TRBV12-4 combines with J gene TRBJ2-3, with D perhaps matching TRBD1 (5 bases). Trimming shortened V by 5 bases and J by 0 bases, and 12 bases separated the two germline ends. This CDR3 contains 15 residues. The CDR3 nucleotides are TGTGCCAGCAGTACCTACAGGCCAAGCACAGATACGCAGTATTTT. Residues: CASSTYRPSTDTQYF.

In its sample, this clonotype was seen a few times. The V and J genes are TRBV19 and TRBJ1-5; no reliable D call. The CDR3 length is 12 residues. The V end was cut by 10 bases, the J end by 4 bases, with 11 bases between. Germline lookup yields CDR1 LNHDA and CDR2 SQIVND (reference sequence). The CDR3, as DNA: TGTGCCACCCGCCGGGGAAATCAGCCCCAGCATTTT. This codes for CATRRGNQPQHF. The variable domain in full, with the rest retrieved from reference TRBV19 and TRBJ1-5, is DGGITQSPKYLFRKEGQNVTLSCEQNLNHDAMYWYRQDPGQGLRLIYYSQIVNDFQKGDIAEGYSVSREKKESFPLTVTSAQKNPTAFYLCATRRGNQPQHFGDGTRLSIL.

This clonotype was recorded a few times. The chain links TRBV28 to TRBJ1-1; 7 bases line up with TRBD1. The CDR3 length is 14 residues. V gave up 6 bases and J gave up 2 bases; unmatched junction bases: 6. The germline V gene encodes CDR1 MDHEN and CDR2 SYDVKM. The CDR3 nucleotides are TGTGCCAGCAGGCCGGGACAGCGAAACACTGAAGCTTTCTTT. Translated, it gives CASRPGQRNTEAFF. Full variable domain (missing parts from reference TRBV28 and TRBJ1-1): DVKVTQSSRYLVKRTGEKVFLECVQDMDHENMFWYRQDPGLGLRLIYFSYDVKMKEKGDIPEGYSVSREKKERFSLILESASTNQTSMYLCASRPGQRNTEAFFGQGTRLTVV.

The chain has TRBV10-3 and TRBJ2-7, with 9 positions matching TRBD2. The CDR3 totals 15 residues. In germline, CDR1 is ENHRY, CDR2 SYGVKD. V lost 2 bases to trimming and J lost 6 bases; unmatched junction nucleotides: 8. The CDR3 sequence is CAISERGGRASEQYF. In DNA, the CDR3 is TGTGCCATCAGTGAGCGGGGCGGGAGGGCCTCCGAGCAGTACTTC.

Here the CDR3 DNA reads TGTGCCAGCAGGGGAGGAGTTCAGTCGGATACGCAGTATTTT. Translation gives CASRGGVQSDTQYF. This chain connects TRBV12-3 or TRBV12-4 to TRBJ2-3, with D possibly TRBD2 on 6 matching bases. This CDR3 spans 14 amino acids. The V end lost 6 bases, the J end lost 6 bases, and 16 bases lay between the germline ends.

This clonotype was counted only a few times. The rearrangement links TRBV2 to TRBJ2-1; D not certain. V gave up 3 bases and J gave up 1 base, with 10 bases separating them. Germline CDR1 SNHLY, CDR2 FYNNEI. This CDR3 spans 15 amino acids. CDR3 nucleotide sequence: TGTGCCAGCAGTGAGGCGCGTGGTTCCTACAATGAGCAGTTCTTC. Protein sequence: CASSEARGSYNEQFF.

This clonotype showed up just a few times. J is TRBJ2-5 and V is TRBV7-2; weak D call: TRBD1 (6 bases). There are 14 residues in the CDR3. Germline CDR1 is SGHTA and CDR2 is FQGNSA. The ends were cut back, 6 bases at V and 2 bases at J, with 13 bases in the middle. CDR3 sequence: CASSLQGWQETQYF. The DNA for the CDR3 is TGTGCCAGCAGTTTACAGGGTTGGCAAGAGACCCAGTACTTC.

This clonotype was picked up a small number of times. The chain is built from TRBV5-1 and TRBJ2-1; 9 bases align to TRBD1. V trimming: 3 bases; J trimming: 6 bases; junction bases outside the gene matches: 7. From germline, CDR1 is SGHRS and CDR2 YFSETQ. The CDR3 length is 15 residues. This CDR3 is CASSSGQGSVNEQFF. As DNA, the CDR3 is TGCGCCAGCAGCTCGGGACAGGGCTCGGTCAATGAGCAGTTCTTC.